This T cell receptor beta chain was sequenced in a study of T cells in Graves' hyperthyroidism and ophthalmopathy. Germline values: CDR1 MNHEY, CDR2 SVGEGT. This CDR3 is 14 amino acids long. Trimming removed 2 bases at V and 4 bases at J, with 11 bases between. Amplification of TCR beta CDR3 regions used RNA as the template. A first-round RT-PCR of the TCR CDR3 used the HTBI primer set. TCRdb reanalysed the multiplex PCR reads using MiXCR and keeps one entry per CDR3 protein. The sample includes 700,000 or so distinct CDR3 sequences, 16% of them seen just once. This clonotype was seen ten or more times.

The sequenced material came from blood. The V call is TRBV6-2 or TRBV6-3, the J call TRBJ1-2; D possibly corresponds to TRBD1 (6 bases). The origin of this receptor is a man younger than 30 with Graves' hyperthyroidism. Here the CDR3 reads CASSYPGQTYGYTF. The CDR3 DNA follows: TGTGCCAGCAGTTACCCCGGACAGACCTATGGCTACACCTTC.